This T cell receptor beta chain was identified during a study of control samples from healthy donors and cancer patients. Generated by immunoSEQ multiplex PCR, the TCRdb table keeps only in-frame clones and is missing some. This sample has roughly 120,000 clones, with about 95% found just once. Losses at the gene ends were 2 bases for V and 6 bases for J; bases not matched to a gene: 11. Per the germline V gene, CDR1 is GTSNPN and CDR2 is SVGIG (reference sequence). The CDR3 consists of 15 residues. The TCR originated in a man aged 25-45 years in good health. The chain links TRBV30 to TRBJ2-3; 7 nucleotides line up with TRBD2. Sample: blood. This CDR3 is CAWSWGGTRQDTQYF. The DNA for the CDR3 is TGTGCCTGGAGTTGGGGGGGGACCCGGCAGGATACGCAGTATTTT.